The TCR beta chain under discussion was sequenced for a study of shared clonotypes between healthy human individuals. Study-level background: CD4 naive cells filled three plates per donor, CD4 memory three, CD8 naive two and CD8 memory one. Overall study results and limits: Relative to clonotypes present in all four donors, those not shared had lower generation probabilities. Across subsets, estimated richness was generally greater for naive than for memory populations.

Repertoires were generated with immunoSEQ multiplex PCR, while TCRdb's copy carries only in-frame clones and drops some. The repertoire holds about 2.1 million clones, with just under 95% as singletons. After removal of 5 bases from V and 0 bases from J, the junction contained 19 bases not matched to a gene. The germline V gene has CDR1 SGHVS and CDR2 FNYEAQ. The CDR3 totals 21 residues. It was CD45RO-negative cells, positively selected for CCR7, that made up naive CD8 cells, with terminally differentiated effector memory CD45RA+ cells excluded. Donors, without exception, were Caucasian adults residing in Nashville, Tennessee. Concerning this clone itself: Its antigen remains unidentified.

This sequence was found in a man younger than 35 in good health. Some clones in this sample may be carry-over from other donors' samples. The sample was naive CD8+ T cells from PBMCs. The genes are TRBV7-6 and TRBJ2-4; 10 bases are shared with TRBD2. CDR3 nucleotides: TGTGCCAGCAGCGCTGCCCAAGCCCCCTCTAGCGGGAGTTTAGCCAAAAACATTCAGTACTTC. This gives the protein CASSAAQAPSSGSLAKNIQYF.